This is a list of T cell receptor beta chains from one sample in a study of OX40 agonist ivuxolimab in advanced cancers. Assay: immunoSEQ multiplex PCR; the TCRdb copy retains only in-frame clones and omits some. In the table there are about 50,000 clones, 60% to 80% of which are singletons. Specimen: CD4+ or CD8+ T cells sorted from blood, collected in a trial of the OX40 agonist ivuxolimab. The receptors were gathered from an adult with an advanced solid tumor such as melanoma, head and neck, liver or kidney cancer. The CDR3 runs from the conserved cysteine through the conserved F or W. Fields, in order: clone size, D gene, J gene, V gene, CDR3 protein, CDR3 DNA. D genes are given only for firm matches. Part of the rows lack a size; the others show once, few, many or a class for expanded clones.

>.|TRBD1|TRBJ1-2|TRBV5-4
CASSSGQALGNYGYTF
TGTGCCAGCAGCTCCGGACAGGCCCTGGGTAACTATGGCTACACCTTC
>.|.|TRBJ2-1|TRBV5-4
CASSLPGVGNEQFF
TGTGCCAGCAGCTTGCCGGGGGTGGGCAATGAGCAGTTCTTC
>.|.|TRBJ2-5|TRBV4-1
CASSQDGGTETQYF
TGCGCCAGCAGCCAAGATGGGGGTACAGAGACCCAGTACTTC
>.|.|TRBJ2-7|TRBV4-3
CASSQDMNRPYEQYF
TGCGCCAGCAGCCAAGACATGAACCGTCCCTACGAGCAGTACTTC
>.|.|TRBJ2-7|TRBV7-2
CASSLALSYEQYF
TGTGCCAGCAGCTTAGCGCTCAGCTACGAGCAGTACTTC
>.|TRBD1|TRBJ1-1|TRBV9
CASSAPQGAITEAFF
TGTGCCAGCAGCGCACCACAGGGGGCAATCACTGAAGCTTTCTTT
>.|.|TRBJ1-2|TRBV9
CASSALPGDNYGYTF
TGTGCCAGCAGCGCCCTGCCCGGAGATAACTATGGCTACACCTTC
>.|.|TRBJ2-7|TRBV18
CASSPQTRALYEQYF
TGTGCCAGCTCACCACAAACCAGGGCCCTCTACGAGCAGTACTTC
>.|.|TRBJ2-2|TRBV11-2
CASSNRINTGELFF
TGTGCCAGCAGCAACAGGATTAACACCGGGGAGCTGTTTTTT
>.|TRBD2|TRBJ2-1|TRBV6-6
CASISPGTSNYNEQFF
TGTGCCAGCATTTCGCCGGGGACTAGCAACTACAATGAGCAGTTCTTC
>.|.|TRBJ1-5|TRBV2
CASSPSGSQPQHF
TGTGCCAGCAGTCCGTCGGGCAGCCAGCCCCAGCATTTT
>few|.|TRBJ2-7|TRBV7-2
CASSDRGKQSYEQYF
TGTGCCAGCAGCGACCGGGGGAAGCAGTCCTACGAGCAGTACTTC
>.|.|TRBJ2-5|TRBV5-1
CASSGQPEETQYF
TGCGCCAGCAGCGGCCAACCTGAAGAGACCCAGTACTTC
>.|.|TRBJ2-2|TRBV11-3
CASSPSRVNTGELFF
TGTGCCAGCAGTCCTAGCAGGGTGAACACCGGGGAGCTGTTTTTT
>few|.|TRBJ1-2|TRBV28
CASSYSMAQSYGYTF
TGTGCCAGCAGTTACTCGATGGCACAGAGCTATGGCTACACCTTC
>.|TRBD1|TRBJ1-2|TRBV7-2
CASSFRDRADYGYTF
TGTGCCAGCAGCTTCCGGGACAGGGCTGACTATGGCTACACCTTC
>.|.|TRBJ1-3|TRBV21-1
CALTGGRPGNTIYF
TGTGCTTTAACAGGGGGCAGGCCGGGAAACACCATATATTTT
>.|.|TRBJ1-2|TRBV5-5
CASSLRGLNYGYTF
TGTGCCAGCAGCTTAAGAGGGCTTAACTATGGCTACACCTTC
>.|.|TRBJ2-1|TRBV15
CATSRSGRGNEQFF
TGTGCCACCAGCAGGTCGGGCAGGGGCAATGAGCAGTTCTTC
>once|TRBD1|TRBJ1-5|TRBV29-1
CSVMTGGIGQPQHF
TGCAGCGTGATGACAGGGGGTATTGGTCAGCCCCAGCATTTT
>.|.|TRBJ1-2|TRBV28
CASAAGNYGYTF
TGTGCCTCTGCGGCCGGGAACTATGGCTACACCTTC
>.|.|TRBJ2-5|TRBV7-2
CASSLAGGRQETQYF
TGTGCCAGCAGCTTAGCGGGGGGGCGGCAAGAGACCCAGTACTTC
>.|TRBD2|TRBJ2-1|TRBV18
CASSPGAGGLSEQFF
TGTGCCAGCTCACCAGGCGCGGGAGGGTTAAGTGAGCAGTTCTTC
>few|.|TRBJ1-5|TRBV6-1
CASGPNQPQHF
TGTGCCAGCGGACCCAATCAGCCCCAGCATTTT
>.|.|TRBJ2-3|TRBV5-1
CASSPGLSDTQYF
TGCGCCAGCAGCCCCGGACTATCAGATACGCAGTATTTT
>once|.|TRBJ1-5|TRBV7-2
CASSLEGLSNQPQHF
TGTGCCAGCAGCTTGGAGGGGTTAAGCAATCAGCCCCAGCATTTT
>.|.|TRBJ2-2|TRBV7-2
CASSPLGTRNTGELFF
TGTGCCAGCAGCCCCCTGGGGACTCGGAACACCGGGGAGCTGTTTTTT
>.|.|TRBJ2-3|TRBV6-6
CASSSGLPATQYF
TGTGCCAGCAGTTCAGGACTTCCCGCTACGCAGTATTTT
>.|.|TRBJ2-2|TRBV7-2
CASSPSVGELFF
TGTGCCAGCAGCCCCTCGGTCGGGGAGCTGTTTTTT
>.|.|TRBJ1-5|TRBV18
CASSAVTQQPQHF
TGTGCCAGCTCTGCGGTGACACAACAGCCCCAGCATTTT
>.|TRBD1|TRBJ2-1|TRBV11-3
CASSTGGAGTYNEQFF
TGTGCCAGCAGCACAGGGGGCGCGGGTACCTACAATGAGCAGTTCTTC
>few|.|TRBJ1-1|TRBV19
CASSISRGSRRTEAFF
TGTGCCAGTAGTATATCACGAGGGAGCCGGCGGACTGAAGCTTTCTTT
>.|TRBD1|TRBJ1-5|TRBV5-1
CASSATGSNQPQHF
TGCGCCAGCAGCGCGACAGGGAGCAATCAGCCCCAGCATTTT
>.|.|TRBJ1-1|TRBV27
CASSLRVGLRENTEAFF
TGTGCCAGCAGTTTAAGGGTTGGCTTGAGGGAGAACACTGAAGCTTTCTTT
>few|TRBD1|TRBJ1-1|TRBV6-5
CASSWTGGLGTEAFF
TGTGCCAGCAGTTGGACAGGGGGCTTAGGCACTGAAGCTTTCTTT
>.|TRBD2|TRBJ2-1|TRBV5-1
CASSLTSGRIDEQFF
TGCGCCAGCAGCTTGACTAGCGGGAGGATCGATGAGCAGTTCTTC
>.|.|TRBJ2-3|TRBV27
CAAQKRHNTDTQYF
TGTGCCGCCCAAAAGAGACACAACACAGATACGCAGTATTTT
>.|.|TRBJ2-7|TRBV11-1
CASSRRGLEGYEQYF
TGTGCCAGCAGTAGACGCGGCCTCGAAGGCTACGAGCAGTACTTC
>.|.|TRBJ2-2|TRBV10-1
CASSWQTGELFF
TGCGCCAGCAGTTGGCAAACCGGGGAGCTGTTTTTT
>few|TRBD1|TRBJ1-1|TRBV15
CATSRTGVEAFF
TGTGCCACCAGCAGGACAGGGGTTGAAGCTTTCTTT
>.|.|TRBJ1-2|TRBV5-1
CASSLDSYYGYTF
TGCGCCAGCAGCTTGGACAGCTACTATGGCTACACCTTC
>once|TRBD1|TRBJ1-1|TRBV5-1
CASSLGTGEVVAEAFF
TGCGCCAGCAGCCTCGGGACAGGTGAGGTAGTGGCTGAAGCTTTCTTT